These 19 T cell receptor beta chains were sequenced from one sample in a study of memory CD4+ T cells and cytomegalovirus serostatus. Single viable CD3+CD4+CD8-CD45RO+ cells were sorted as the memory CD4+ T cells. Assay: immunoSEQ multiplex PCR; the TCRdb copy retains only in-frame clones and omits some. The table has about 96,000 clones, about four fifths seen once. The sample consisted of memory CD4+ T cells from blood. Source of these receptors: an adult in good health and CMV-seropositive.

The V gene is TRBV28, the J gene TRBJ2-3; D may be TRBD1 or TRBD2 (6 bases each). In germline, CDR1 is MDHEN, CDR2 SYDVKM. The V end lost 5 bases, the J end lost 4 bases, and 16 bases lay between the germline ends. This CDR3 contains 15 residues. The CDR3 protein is CASSPRLGGADTQYF. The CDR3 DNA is TGTGCCAGCAGTCCCAGATTGGGGGGCGCAGATACGCAGTATTTT.

The chain's CDR3 is CASSLGAGGVTGELFF. CDR3 bases: TGTGCCAGCAGCTTAGGGGCAGGGGGCGTCACCGGGGAGCTGTTTTTT. The chain combines TRBV7-6 with TRBJ2-2, with 8 bases that match TRBD1. Losses at the gene ends were 1 base for V and 4 bases for J; bases not matched to a gene: 5. The CDR3 is 16 residues long. CDR1 is SGHVS, CDR2 FNYEAQ, per germline.

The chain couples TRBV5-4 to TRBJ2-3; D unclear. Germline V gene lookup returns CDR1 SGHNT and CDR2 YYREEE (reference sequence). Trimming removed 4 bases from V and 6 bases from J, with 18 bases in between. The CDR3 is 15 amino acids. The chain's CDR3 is CASSPHSQFSDTQYF. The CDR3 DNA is TGTGCCAGCAGCCCCCATAGCCAATTTTCCGATACGCAGTATTTT.

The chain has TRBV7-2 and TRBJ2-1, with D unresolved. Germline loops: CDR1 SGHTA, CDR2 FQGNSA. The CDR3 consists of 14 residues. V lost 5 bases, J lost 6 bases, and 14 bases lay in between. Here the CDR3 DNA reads TGTGCCAGCAGCCGGGCCGGGCCTCTCAATGAGCAGTTCTTC. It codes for CASSRAGPLNEQFF. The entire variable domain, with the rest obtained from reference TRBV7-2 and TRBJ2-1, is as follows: GAGVSQSPSNKVTEKGKDVELRCDPISGHTALYWYRQSLGQGLEFLIYFQGNSAPDKSGLPSDRFSAERTGGSVSTLTIQRTQQEDSAVYLCASSRAGPLNEQFFGPGTRLTVL.

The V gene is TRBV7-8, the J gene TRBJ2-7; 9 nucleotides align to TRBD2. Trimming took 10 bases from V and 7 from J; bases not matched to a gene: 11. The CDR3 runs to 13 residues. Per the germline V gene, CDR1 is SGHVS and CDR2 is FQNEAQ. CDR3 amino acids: CANSGGRAEEQYF. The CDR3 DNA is TGTGCCAACTCCGGCGGGAGGGCGGAAGAGCAGTACTTC.

CDR3 nucleotide sequence: TGTGCCAGCAGCTTGAGTCCAGGGAGGACTGAAGCTTTCTTT. Amino acid sequence: CASSLSPGRTEAFF. The chain carries TRBV7-6 and TRBJ1-1, with D possibly being TRBD1 (5 bases). Trimming took off 3 bases at V and 5 bases at J, with 13 bases between the two ends. This CDR3 spans 14 amino acids. Germline values: CDR1 SGHVS, CDR2 FNYEAQ.

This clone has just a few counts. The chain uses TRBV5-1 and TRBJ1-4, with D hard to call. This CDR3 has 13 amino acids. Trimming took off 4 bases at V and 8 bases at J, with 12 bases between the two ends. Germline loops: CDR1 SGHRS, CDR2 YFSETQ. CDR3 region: CASSTREGEKLFF. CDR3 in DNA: TGCGCCAGCAGCACCCGGGAGGGAGAAAAACTGTTTTTT.

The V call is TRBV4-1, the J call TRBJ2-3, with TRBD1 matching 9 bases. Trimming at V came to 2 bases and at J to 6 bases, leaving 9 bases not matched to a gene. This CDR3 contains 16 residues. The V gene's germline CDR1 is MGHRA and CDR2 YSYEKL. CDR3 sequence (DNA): TGCGCCAGCAGCCAACCGGGACAGGGAAGGGGTGATACGCAGTATTTT. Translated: CASSQPGQGRGDTQYF.

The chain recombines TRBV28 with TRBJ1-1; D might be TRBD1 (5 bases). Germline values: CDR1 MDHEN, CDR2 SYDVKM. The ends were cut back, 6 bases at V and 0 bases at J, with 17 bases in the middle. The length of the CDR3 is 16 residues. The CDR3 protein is CASRARTHLMNTEAFF. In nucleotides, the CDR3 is TGTGCCAGCAGGGCCCGGACACATCTTATGAACACTGAAGCTTTCTTT.

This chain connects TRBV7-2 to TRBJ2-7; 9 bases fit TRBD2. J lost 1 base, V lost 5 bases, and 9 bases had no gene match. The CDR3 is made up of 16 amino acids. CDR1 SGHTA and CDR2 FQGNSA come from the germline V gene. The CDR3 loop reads CASSPTGSGRSYEQYF. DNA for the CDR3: TGTGCCAGCAGCCCGACGGGCAGCGGGAGGTCCTACGAGCAGTACTTC. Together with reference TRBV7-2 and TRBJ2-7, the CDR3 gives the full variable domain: GAGVSQSPSNKVTEKGKDVELRCDPISGHTALYWYRQSLGQGLEFLIYFQGNSAPDKSGLPSDRFSAERTGGSVSTLTIQRTQQEDSAVYLCASSPTGSGRSYEQYFGPGTRLTVT.

DNA for the CDR3: TGTGCCAGCAGTCCGCCACAGGGGGCCTCGGGAAACACCATATATTTT. Amino acid sequence: CASSPPQGASGNTIYF. The chain couples TRBV28 to TRBJ1-3; 9 bases line up with TRBD1. The V segment lost 5 bases and the J segment 4 bases; nucleotides outside the gene matches: 9. The CDR3 covers 16 residues. Germline CDR1 reads MDHEN; CDR2 reads SYDVKM.

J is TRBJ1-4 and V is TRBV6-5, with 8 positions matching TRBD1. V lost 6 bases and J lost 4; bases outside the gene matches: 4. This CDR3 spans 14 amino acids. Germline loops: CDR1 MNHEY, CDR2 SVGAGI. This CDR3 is CASSPDRGNEKLFF. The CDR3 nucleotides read TGTGCCAGCAGCCCTGACAGGGGTAATGAAAAACTGTTTTTT.

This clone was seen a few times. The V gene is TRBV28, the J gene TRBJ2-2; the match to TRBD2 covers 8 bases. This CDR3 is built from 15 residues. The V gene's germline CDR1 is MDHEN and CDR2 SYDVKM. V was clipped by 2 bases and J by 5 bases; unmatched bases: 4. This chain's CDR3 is CASSLTGGRTGELFF. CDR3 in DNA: TGTGCCAGCAGTTTAACGGGAGGGCGAACCGGGGAGCTGTTTTTT.

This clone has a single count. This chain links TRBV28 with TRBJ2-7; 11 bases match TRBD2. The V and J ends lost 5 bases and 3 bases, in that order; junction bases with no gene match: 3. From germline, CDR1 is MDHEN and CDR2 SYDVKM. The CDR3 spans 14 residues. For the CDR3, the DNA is TGTGCCAGCAGTCTTAGCGGGAGGGTCTACGAGCAGTACTTC. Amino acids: CASSLSGRVYEQYF.

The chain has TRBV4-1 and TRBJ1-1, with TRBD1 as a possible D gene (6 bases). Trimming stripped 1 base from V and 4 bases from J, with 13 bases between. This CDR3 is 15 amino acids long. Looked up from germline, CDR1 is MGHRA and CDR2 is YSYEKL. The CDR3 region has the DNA TGCGCCAGCAGCCAAGGATGGGGGGGCAGCACTGAAGCTTTCTTT. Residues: CASSQGWGGSTEAFF.

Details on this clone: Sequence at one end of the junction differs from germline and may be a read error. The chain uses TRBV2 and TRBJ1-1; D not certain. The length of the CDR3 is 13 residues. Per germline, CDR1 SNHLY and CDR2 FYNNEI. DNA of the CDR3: TGTGCCAGCGGTGAAATCGAGAACACTGAAGCTTTCTTT. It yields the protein CASGEIENTEAFF.

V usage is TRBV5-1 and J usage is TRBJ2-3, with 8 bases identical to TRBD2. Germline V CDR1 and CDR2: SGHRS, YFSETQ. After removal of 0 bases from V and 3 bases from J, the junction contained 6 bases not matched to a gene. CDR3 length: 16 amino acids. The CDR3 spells CASSLDGTSRTDTQYF. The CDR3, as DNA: TGCGCCAGCAGCTTGGATGGGACTAGTAGGACAGATACGCAGTATTTT.

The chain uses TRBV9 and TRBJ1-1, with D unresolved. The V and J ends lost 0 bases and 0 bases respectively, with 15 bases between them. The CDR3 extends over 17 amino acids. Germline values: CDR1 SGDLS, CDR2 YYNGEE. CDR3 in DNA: TGTGCCAGCAGCGTAGTAGTGGAGGACTGGATGAACACTGAAGCTTTCTTT. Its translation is CASSVVVEDWMNTEAFF.

As DNA, the CDR3 is TGTGCCAGCAGTTTAGGAGGGGACCTCACTGAAGCTTTCTTT. Translated: CASSLGGDLTEAFF. This chain links TRBV28 with TRBJ1-1; a weak D match, TRBD1 (5 bases). CDR1 and CDR2 (germline): MDHEN, SYDVKM. The CDR3 has 14 amino acids. Trimming stripped 2 bases from V and 4 bases from J, with 11 bases between.